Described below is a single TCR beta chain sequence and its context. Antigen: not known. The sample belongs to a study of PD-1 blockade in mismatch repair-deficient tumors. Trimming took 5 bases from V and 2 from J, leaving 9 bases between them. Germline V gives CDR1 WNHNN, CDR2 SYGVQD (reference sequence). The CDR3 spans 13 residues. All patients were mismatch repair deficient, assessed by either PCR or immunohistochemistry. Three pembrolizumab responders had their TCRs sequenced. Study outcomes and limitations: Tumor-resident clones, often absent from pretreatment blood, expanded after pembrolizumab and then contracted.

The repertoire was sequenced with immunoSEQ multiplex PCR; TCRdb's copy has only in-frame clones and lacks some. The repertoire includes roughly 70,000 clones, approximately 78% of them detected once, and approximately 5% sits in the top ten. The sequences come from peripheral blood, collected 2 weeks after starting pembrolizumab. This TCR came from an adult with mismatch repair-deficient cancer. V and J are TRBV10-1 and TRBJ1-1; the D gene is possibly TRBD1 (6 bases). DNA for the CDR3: TGCGCCAGCAGTTCGGACAGAAACACTGAAGCTTTCTTT. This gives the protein CASSSDRNTEAFF.